The clone carrying this T cell receptor (beta chain) is medium-sized by share. Its antigen remains unidentified. Treatment in this sample: approximately 10-day PBMC culture with coronavirus spike peptide pools or control peptides (ViraFEST assay). Antigen-specific T cell expansion with peptide pools preceded TCR sequencing in the ViraFEST approach. This sample is drawn from a study of vaccination and CD4 T cells after COVID-19. Study-level information: Post-COVID samples had a sampling time that fell a median about 100 days after diagnosis (range 35 to 161).

Trimming removed 5 bases at V and 2 bases at J, with 12 bases between. CDR1 and CDR2 (germline): SEHNR, FQNEAQ (reference sequence). There are 14 residues in the CDR3. Broader study findings: Convalescent patients gained a median approximately 90% of their reactive clones only post-vaccination.

Scientists ran DNA taken from cultured CD4+ T cells through the Oncomine TCR Beta short-read assay for sequencing. One entry per CDR3 protein results from TCRdb running MiXCR on the PCR reads. The top ten hold 15% of the sample, which has roughly 10,000 distinct CDR3 sequences, roughly 30% seen once. The sample consisted of CD4+ T cells from blood, cultured in vitro, taken after SARS-CoV-2 vaccination. This sequence joins TRBV7-9 and TRBJ2-5; weak D call: TRBD2 (6 bases). The receptor was derived from a human donor who had recovered from COVID-19. This CDR3 is CASSRAGGQETQYF. The CDR3, as DNA: TGTGCCAGCAGCAGAGCGGGCGGGCAAGAGACCCAGTACTTC.